This T cell receptor beta chain was sequenced in a study of T-cell reconstitution after alpha-beta-depleted transplantation in children. During its preparation, the TCRbeta library received unique molecular identifiers. MiXCR, applied by TCRdb to the PCR reads, yields one record per CDR3 protein. The sample has approximately 340,000 distinct CDR3 sequences, approximately 10% seen once. This clonotype has a count of ten or more. This sample comprised PBMCs from the stem cell graft donor, obtained from the stem cell graft. The TCR was taken from a human donor who donated a stem cell graft to a child with acute lymphoblastic leukemia.

This CDR3 is CSVEDGGQASSYEQYF. The CDR3 nucleotides are TGCAGCGTTGAAGATGGGGGACAGGCGAGCTCCTACGAGCAGTACTTC. The J gene is TRBJ2-7, the V gene TRBV29-1, with 8 bases matching TRBD1. The CDR3 is 16 amino acids. After removal of 0 bases from V and 0 bases from J, the junction contained 7 bases not matched to a gene. Germline V lookup: CDR1 SQVTM, CDR2 ANQGSEA.